The rows below give T cell receptor beta chains drawn from one sample of a study of T cell repertoires in cytomegalovirus infection. TCRdb re-called the reads through MiXCR, storing one row per CDR3 protein. The profile shows 200,000 to 300,000 distinct CDR3 sequences, roughly an eighth of them singletons. What was sequenced was PBMCs. These receptors all come from a human donor in good health (CMV status not recorded). Some clones in this sample may be carry-over from other donors' samples. Both conserved end residues are part of each CDR3. D genes are given only for firm matches. Only part of the rows carry a size: once, few, many, or a class if the clone is expanded.

>TRBV7-2|-|TRBJ2-3|-
CASSSLSWDTQYF
TGTGCCAGCAGCTCTCTTAGTTGGGATACGCAGTATTTT
>TRBV7-9|TRBD2|TRBJ2-7|few
CASSTSGTTNEQYF
TGTGCCAGCAGCACGTCCGGGACTACCAACGAGCAGTACTTC
>TRBV29-1|-|TRBJ1-4|-
CSVAGGEGEKLFF
TGCAGCGTTGCGGGAGGGGAAGGGGAAAAACTGTTTTTT
>TRBV28|TRBD1|TRBJ1-1|few
CASSLGGQEEGF
TGTGCCAGCAGTCTAGGCGGACAGGAAGAGGGGTTT
>TRBV4-1|-|TRBJ2-7|many
CASSQDRVLPYEQYF
TGCGCCAGCAGCCAAGATCGGGTCCTGCCCTACGAGCAGTACTTC
>TRBV12-3/TRBV12-4|TRBD1|TRBJ1-5|many
CASATGDSNQPQHF
TGTGCCAGCGCTACAGGGGATAGCAATCAGCCCCAGCATTTT
>TRBV20-1|-|TRBJ1-2|many
CSARDLGRAAGYTF
TGCAGTGCTAGAGATTTAGGCAGGGCGGCTGGCTACACCTTC
>TRBV7-2|-|TRBJ2-2|many
CASSFRANTGELFF
TGTGCCAGCAGCTTTCGGGCGAACACCGGGGAGCTGTTTTTT
>TRBV7-2|TRBD1|TRBJ1-2|many
CASSLRTGGAGGYTF
TGTGCCAGCAGCTTGCGGACAGGGGGCGCAGGTGGCTACACCTTC
>TRBV7-2|-|TRBJ2-2|many
CASSSRTPTNTGELFF
TGTGCCAGCAGCTCTCGGACACCCACGAACACCGGGGAGCTGTTTTTT
>TRBV15|TRBD1|TRBJ1-3|many
CATSRDRRQGLPSGNTIYF
TGTGCCACCAGCAGAGATCGAAGACAGGGCCTTCCTTCTGGAAACACCATATATTTT
>TRBV20-1|TRBD2|TRBJ2-7|-
CSAGTGGYYEQYF
TGCAGTGCGGGGACGGGAGGGTACTACGAGCAGTACTTC
>TRBV2|-|TRBJ2-6|few
CASTDASSGANVLTF
TGTGCCAGCACGGACGCCTCCTCTGGGGCCAACGTCCTGACTTTC
>TRBV6-6|-|TRBJ2-1|few
CASSYLSYNEQFF
TGTGCCAGCAGTTACTTGTCTTACAATGAGCAGTTCTTC
>TRBV14|-|TRBJ1-1|few
CASSQDRRLLRNTEAFF
TGTGCCAGCAGCCAAGATAGGCGACTTCTGAGGAACACTGAAGCTTTCTTT
>TRBV12-3/TRBV12-4|-|TRBJ2-5|many
CASSGSIIRWIQYF
TGTGCCAGCAGCGGATCTATAATCAGGTGGATCCAGTACTTC
>TRBV7-6|-|TRBJ1-1|many
CASSPLSGFMNTEAFF
TGTGCCAGCAGCCCATTATCAGGGTTCATGAACACTGAAGCTTTCTTT
>TRBV29-1|-|TRBJ1-1|many
CSVEDRRGTEAFF
TGCAGCGTTGAAGATCGGCGGGGCACTGAAGCTTTCTTT
>TRBV20-1|-|TRBJ1-6|-
CSARFRTESYNSPLHF
TGCAGTGCTAGATTCAGGACCGAGTCCTATAATTCACCCCTCCACTTT